This T cell receptor (beta chain) emerged from a study of Graves' ophthalmopathy and Graves' hyperthyroidism. Regarding the study as a whole: In blood, most expanded thyroid clonotypes above 0.001 frequency were also detected.

Hyperthyroidism is called stable when no ophthalmopathy develops within 18 months of follow-up. J gave up 7 bases and V 1 base, and 8 bases lay outside the gene matches. The CDR3 runs 16 residues. Looked up from germline, CDR1 is SGHVS and CDR2 is FNYEAQ. The TCR beta CDR3 regions underwent amplification from RNA transcripts. RT-PCR in the first round used HTBI primers; a second-round multiplex PCR followed. Via MiXCR, TCRdb re-called the multiplex PCR reads, giving one row per CDR3 protein. The table lists hundreds of thousands of distinct CDR3 sequences, 22% of them singletons. To note about this clonotype: Its antigen is unidentified.

The sample comprised peripheral blood. This sequence joins TRBV7-6 and TRBJ2-7; the match to TRBD1 covers 12 bases. The receptor's source is a woman aged 18-29 years with stable Graves' hyperthyroidism. Some clones in this sample may be carry-over from other donors' samples. CDR3 nucleotides: TGTGCCAGCAGCTTAGTGACGGGACAGGGGGCGGAAGAGCAGTACTTC. Its translation is CASSLVTGQGAEEQYF.